This T cell receptor beta chain was captured in a study of cytomegalovirus exposure and HLA in healthy donors. Study-wide context: For the approximately 410 genotyped donors, 75% to 90% fell within the Caucasian-associated ancestry cluster.

This clone was detected only a few times. Its cognate antigen is unknown. The CDR3 has 14 residues. From germline, CDR1 is MNHEY and CDR2 SMNVEV (reference sequence). V lost 0 bases and J lost 1, with 6 bases in between. Whole-study results and caveats: In all likelihood, a cluster of highly shared sequence variants was a sequencing artifact.

The PCR used 60 Vbeta and 13 Jbeta primers. Profiling relied on immunoSEQ multiplex PCR, and the TCRdb table lists in-frame clones only, not all of them. The data contain 90,000 to 150,000 clones, around 70% of them singletons. Specimen: PBMCs. The V gene is TRBV27, the J gene TRBJ2-5; D remains ambiguous. This TCR was sampled from a woman in her thirties or forties in good health and CMV-seronegative. The CDR3 DNA follows: TGTGCCAGCAGTTTATCAGCAGGCCAAGAGACCCAGTACTTC. Translated: CASSLSAGQETQYF.